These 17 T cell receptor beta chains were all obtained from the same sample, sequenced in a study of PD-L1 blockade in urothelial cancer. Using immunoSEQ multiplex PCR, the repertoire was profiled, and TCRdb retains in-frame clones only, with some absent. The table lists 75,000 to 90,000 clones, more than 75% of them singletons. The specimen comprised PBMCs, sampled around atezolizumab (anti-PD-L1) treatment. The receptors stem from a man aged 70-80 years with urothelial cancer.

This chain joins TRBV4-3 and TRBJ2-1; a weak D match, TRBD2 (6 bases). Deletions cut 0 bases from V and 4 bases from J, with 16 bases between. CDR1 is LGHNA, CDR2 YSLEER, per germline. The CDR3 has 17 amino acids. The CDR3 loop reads CASSQELGSGDYNEQFF. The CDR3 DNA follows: TGCGCCAGCAGCCAAGAACTAGGTAGCGGTGATTACAATGAGCAGTTCTTC.

CDR3 loop: CASSLSNPRGQRGYTF. The CDR3 DNA reads TGTGCCAGCAGTTTATCCAACCCCAGGGGGCAGCGTGGCTACACCTTC. The chain couples TRBV28 to TRBJ1-2, with 8 nucleotides matching TRBD1. This CDR3 is 16 amino acids long. Germline V gene lookup returns CDR1 MDHEN and CDR2 SYDVKM. Trimming at V came to 1 base and at J to 7 bases, leaving 11 bases not matched to a gene.

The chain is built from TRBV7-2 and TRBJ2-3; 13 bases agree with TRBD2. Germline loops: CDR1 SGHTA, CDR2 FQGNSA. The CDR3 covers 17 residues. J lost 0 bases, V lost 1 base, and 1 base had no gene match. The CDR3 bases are TGTGCCAGCAGCTTAGGACTAGCGGGGGGTAGCACAGATACGCAGTATTTT. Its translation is CASSLGLAGGSTDTQYF.

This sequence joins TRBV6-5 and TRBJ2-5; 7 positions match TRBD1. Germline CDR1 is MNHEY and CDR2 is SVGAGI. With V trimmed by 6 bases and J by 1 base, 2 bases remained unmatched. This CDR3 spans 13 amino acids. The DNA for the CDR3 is TGTGCCAGCAGAGGGACAGCCCAAGAGACCCAGTACTTC. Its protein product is CASRGTAQETQYF.

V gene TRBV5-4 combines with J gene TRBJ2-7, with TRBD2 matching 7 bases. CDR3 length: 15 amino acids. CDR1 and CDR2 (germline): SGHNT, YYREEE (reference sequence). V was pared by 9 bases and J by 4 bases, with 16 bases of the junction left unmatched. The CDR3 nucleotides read TGTGCCACCCGACCTGGCGGGAGCGTAGAATACGAGCAGTACTTC. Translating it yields CATRPGGSVEYEQYF.

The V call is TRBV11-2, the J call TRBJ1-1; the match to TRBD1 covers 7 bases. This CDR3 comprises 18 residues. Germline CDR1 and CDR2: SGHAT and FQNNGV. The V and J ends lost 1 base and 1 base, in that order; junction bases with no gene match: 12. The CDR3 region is CASSLVFRPGQPNTEAFF. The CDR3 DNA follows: TGTGCCAGCAGCTTAGTCTTTAGGCCGGGACAGCCGAACACTGAAGCTTTCTTT.

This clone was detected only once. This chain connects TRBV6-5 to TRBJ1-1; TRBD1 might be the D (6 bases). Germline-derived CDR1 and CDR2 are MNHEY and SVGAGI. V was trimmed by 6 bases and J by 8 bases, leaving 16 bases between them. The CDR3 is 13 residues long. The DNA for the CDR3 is TGTGCCAGCAGCAGGGGCCACGCAACCGAAGCTTTCTTT. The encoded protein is CASSRGHATEAFF.

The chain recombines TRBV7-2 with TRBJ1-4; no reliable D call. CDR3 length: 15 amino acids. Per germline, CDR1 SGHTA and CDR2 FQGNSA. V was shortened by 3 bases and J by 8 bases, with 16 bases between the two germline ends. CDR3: CASSFAPTEDEKLFF. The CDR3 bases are TGTGCCAGCAGCTTCGCACCGACGGAGGACGAAAAACTGTTTTTT.

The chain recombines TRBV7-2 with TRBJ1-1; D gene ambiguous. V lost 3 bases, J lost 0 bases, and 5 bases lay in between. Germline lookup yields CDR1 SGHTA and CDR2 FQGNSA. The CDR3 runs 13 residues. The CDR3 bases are TGTGCCAGCAGCTTTTCCTTGAACACTGAAGCTTTCTTT. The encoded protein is CASSFSLNTEAFF.

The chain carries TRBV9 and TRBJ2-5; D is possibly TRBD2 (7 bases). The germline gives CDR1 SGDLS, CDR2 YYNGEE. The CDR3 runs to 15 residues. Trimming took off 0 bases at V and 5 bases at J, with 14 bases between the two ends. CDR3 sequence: CASSVGAGARETQYF. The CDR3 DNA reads TGTGCCAGCAGCGTAGGTGCGGGGGCGCGGGAGACCCAGTACTTC.

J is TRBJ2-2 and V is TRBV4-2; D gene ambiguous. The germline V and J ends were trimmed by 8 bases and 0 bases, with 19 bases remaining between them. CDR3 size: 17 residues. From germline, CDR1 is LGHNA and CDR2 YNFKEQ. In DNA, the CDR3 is TGTGCCAGCTACTATGGAAGAGGTCAAGCGAACACCGGGGAGCTGTTTTTT. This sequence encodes CASYYGRGQANTGELFF.

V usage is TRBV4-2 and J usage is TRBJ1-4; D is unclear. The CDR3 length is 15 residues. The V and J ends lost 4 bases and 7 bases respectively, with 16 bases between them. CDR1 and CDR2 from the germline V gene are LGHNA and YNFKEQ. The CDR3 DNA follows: TGTGCCAGCAGCCGCCTGCGGGAAGGGAGTGAAAAACTGTTTTTT. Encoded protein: CASSRLREGSEKLFF.

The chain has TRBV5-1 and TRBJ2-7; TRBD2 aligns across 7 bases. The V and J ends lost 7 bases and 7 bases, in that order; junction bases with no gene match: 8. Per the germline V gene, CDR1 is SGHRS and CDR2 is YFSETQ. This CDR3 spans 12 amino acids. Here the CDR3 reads CASGAGPGEQYF. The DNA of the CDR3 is TGCGCCAGCGGAGCGGGGCCGGGGGAGCAGTACTTC.

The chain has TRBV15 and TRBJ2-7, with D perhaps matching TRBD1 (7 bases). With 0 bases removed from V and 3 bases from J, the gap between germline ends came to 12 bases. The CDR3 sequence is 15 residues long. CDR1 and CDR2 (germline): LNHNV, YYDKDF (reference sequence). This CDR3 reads CATSRDPGGLYEQYF. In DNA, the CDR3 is TGTGCCACCAGCAGAGATCCAGGGGGGCTCTACGAGCAGTACTTC.

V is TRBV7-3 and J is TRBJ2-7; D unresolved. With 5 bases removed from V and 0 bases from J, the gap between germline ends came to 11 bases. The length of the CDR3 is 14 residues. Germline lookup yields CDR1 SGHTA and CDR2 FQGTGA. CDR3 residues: CASSPDGSSYEQYF. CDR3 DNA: TGTGCCAGCAGCCCCGATGGTAGCTCCTACGAGCAGTACTTC.

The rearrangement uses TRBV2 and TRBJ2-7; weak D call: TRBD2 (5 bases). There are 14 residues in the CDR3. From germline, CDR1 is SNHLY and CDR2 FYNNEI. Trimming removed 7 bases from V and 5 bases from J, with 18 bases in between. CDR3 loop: CASTSGGGVNEQYF. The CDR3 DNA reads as TGTGCCAGCACTTCTGGAGGAGGAGTCAACGAGCAGTACTTC.

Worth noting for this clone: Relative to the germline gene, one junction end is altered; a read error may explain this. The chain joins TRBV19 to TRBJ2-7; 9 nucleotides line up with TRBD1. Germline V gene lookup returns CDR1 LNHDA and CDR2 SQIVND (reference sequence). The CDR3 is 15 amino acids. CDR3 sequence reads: CASSGLTGGSSEQYF. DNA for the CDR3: TGTGCCAGTAGTGGGCTTACAGGGGGCTCCTCCGAGCAGTACTTC.